The present entry profiles one T cell receptor beta chain with its context. This sample is drawn from a study of shared clonotypes between healthy human individuals. This CDR3 is 15 amino acids long. Germline CDR1 reads SGHRS; CDR2 reads YFSETQ. Trimming took 3 bases from V and 5 from J; bases not matched to a gene: 5. Some clones are missing from TCRdb's copy, which holds only in-frame ones; the method was immunoSEQ multiplex PCR. Of about half a million clones in the sample, 70% to 80% are singletons; the top ten hold more than 10%. What was sequenced was PBMCs. The sequence was collected from a woman between 40 and 55 years old in good health. Some clones in this sample may be carry-over from other donors' samples. The chain joins TRBV5-1 to TRBJ2-2, with 9 bases that match TRBD2. The CDR3 coding sequence is TGCGCCAGCAGCTCTAACAGCGGGAGGACCGGGGAGCTGTTTTTT. Protein sequence: CASSSNSGRTGELFF.